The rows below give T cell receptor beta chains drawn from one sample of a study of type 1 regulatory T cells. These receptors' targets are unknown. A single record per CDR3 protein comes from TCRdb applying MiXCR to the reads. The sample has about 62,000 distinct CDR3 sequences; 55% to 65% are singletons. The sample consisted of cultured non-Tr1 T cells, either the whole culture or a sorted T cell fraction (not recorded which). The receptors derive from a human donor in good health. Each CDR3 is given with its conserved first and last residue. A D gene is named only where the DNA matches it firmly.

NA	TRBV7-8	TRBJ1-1	TGTGCCAGCAGCTTAAAGAGACAGTTGAACACTGAAGCTTTCTTT	CASSLKRQLNTEAFF
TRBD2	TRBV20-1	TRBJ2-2	TGCAGTGCTAGTCTTAAAACTAGCGGCACCGGGGAGCTGTTTTTT	CSASLKTSGTGELFF
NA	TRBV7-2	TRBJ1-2	TGTGCCAGCAGCCGGGCAGGGAATGGCTACACCTTC	CASSRAGNGYTF
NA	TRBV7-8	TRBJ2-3	TGTGCCAGCAGCTTAGATGAAATTGAGGATACGCAGTATTTT	CASSLDEIEDTQYF
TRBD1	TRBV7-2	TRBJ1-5	TGTGCCAGCAGCGTGACAGGGAATCAGCCCCAGCATTTT	CASSVTGNQPQHF
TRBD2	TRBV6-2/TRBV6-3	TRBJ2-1	TGTGCCAGCAGAGCGGGACTGGATGCCTACAATGAGCAGTTCTTC	CASRAGLDAYNEQFF
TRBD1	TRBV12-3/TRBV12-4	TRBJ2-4	TGTGCCAGCAGTTCCGGGACAGGGGAAAACATTCAGTACTTC	CASSSGTGENIQYF
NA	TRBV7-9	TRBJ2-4	TGTGCCAGCAGCTTAGCGCGGCAGTTCAAAAACATTCAGTACTTC	CASSLARQFKNIQYF
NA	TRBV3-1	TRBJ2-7	TGTGCCAGCAGCCCAGGACAGTCCAGCTCCTACGAGCAGTACTTC	CASSPGQSSSYEQYF
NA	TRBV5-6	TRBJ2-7	TGTGCCAGCAGCTTTCAAGGAGTGCCCTACGAGCAGTACTTC	CASSFQGVPYEQYF
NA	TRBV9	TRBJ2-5	TGTGCCAGCAGCACCGGGGCTCGGGAGACCCAGTACTTC	CASSTGARETQYF
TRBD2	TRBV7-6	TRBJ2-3	TGTGCCAGCAGCTTCGGCTCGGGGGGGGCCGGCACAGATACGCAGTATTTT	CASSFGSGGAGTDTQYF